The clone carrying this T cell receptor beta chain was counted only a few times. Its antigen is not known. TCRdb ran MiXCR on the reads and lists one entry per CDR3 protein. The sample lists 650,000 to 900,000 distinct CDR3 sequences; almost 30% were seen once. This specimen belongs to a study of T cell repertoires in cytomegalovirus infection. The receptor comes from a human donor in good health (CMV status not recorded). Some clones in this sample may be carry-over from other donors' samples. This specimen was cultured CD8+ T cells from PBMCs, taken from culture after CMV antigen stimulation.

The CDR3 sequence is CASSYGGLVHF. In nucleotides, the CDR3 is TGTGCCAGCAGTTATGGGGGGCTAGTCCACTTT. The V call is TRBV12-3 or TRBV12-4, the J call TRBJ1-6, with a possible D match to TRBD1 (6 bases). CDR3 size: 11 residues. Trimming pared 4 bases from V and 17 bases from J, leaving 12 bases between.